This passage covers 22 T cell receptor beta chains from one sample sequenced in a study of breast tumors, draining lymph nodes, adjacent tissues. TCRdb processed the multiplex PCR reads anew with MiXCR; each CDR3 protein has one entry. The sample shows 50,000 to 55,000 distinct CDR3 sequences, roughly 40% of them seen only once. Sequenced input: breast tumor tissue. These receptors were obtained from a female donor with breast cancer. Some clones in this sample may be carry-over from other donors' samples.

This rearrangement joins TRBV4-1 to TRBJ1-6; D remains unclear. V gave up 4 bases and J gave up 7 bases, with 8 bases separating them. Germline V gene sequence: CDR1 MGHRA, CDR2 YSYEKL. CDR3 length equals 13 residues. The chain's CDR3 is CASSRASNSPLHF. CDR3 DNA: TGCGCCAGCAGCCGGGCATCCAATTCACCCCTCCACTTT.

The CDR3 sequence: CSAPGSYGYTIYF. For the CDR3, the DNA is TGCAGTGCTCCCGGGTCCTATGGCTACACCATATATTTT. This chain uses TRBV20-1 with TRBJ1-3, with D hard to call. CDR3 length: 13 amino acids. The V end lost 5 bases, the J end lost 8 bases, and 16 bases lay between the germline ends. Germline values: CDR1 DFQATT, CDR2 SNEGSKA (reference sequence).

The chain joins TRBV7-2 to TRBJ1-5; D is uncertain. Trimming stripped 3 bases from V and 1 base from J, with 7 bases between. CDR3 size: 14 residues. In germline, CDR1 is SGHTA, CDR2 FQGNSA. CDR3 sequence: CASSLPLSNQPQHF. In nucleotides, the CDR3 is TGTGCCAGCAGCTTGCCTTTGAGCAATCAGCCCCAGCATTTT.

This clonotype was counted a single time. V and J are TRBV20-1 and TRBJ2-7; no firm D call. V shed 1 base and J shed 8 bases, with 9 bases lying between them. Germline CDR1 DFQATT, CDR2 SNEGSKA (reference sequence). The CDR3 is 11 residues long. In DNA, the CDR3 is TGCAGTGCTAGAGGGGGTGTCAAGCAGTACTTC. Translated: CSARGGVKQYF.

Ten or more counts support this clonotype. V is TRBV12-3 or TRBV12-4 and J is TRBJ2-3, with TRBD2 matching over 15 bases. This CDR3 has 14 residues. J lost 8 bases, V lost 7 bases, and 4 bases had no gene match. CDR3 coding DNA: TGTGCCAGCACCAGGACTAGCGGGAGGGGTACGCAGTATTTT. Protein product: CASTRTSGRGTQYF.

The J gene is TRBJ1-5, the V gene TRBV29-1; D may be TRBD1 (5 bases). This CDR3 has 13 amino acids. The V gene lost 6 bases and the J gene lost 5 bases, with 14 bases spanning the gap. Germline loops: CDR1 SQVTM, CDR2 ANQGSEA. The CDR3 here is CSVEGGADQPQHF. The CDR3 bases are TGCAGCGTCGAGGGCGGGGCCGATCAGCCCCAGCATTTT.

V is TRBV7-2 and J is TRBJ2-7; 13 positions match TRBD2. The CDR3 covers 17 residues. Germline values: CDR1 SGHTA, CDR2 FQGNSA. J gave up 7 bases and V 4 bases, and 13 bases lay outside the gene matches. In DNA, the CDR3 is TGTGCCAGCAGCTCCAGTTTCGGACTAGCGGGAGTGCAAGAGCAGTACTTC. As protein: CASSSSFGLAGVQEQYF.

CDR3 bases: TGTGCCAGTAGTATCCGAGGACAGGGGAGTGGAACTAATGAAAAACTGTTTTTT. It encodes CASSIRGQGSGTNEKLFF. The V gene is TRBV19, the J gene TRBJ1-4, with 9 positions matching TRBD1. This CDR3 contains 18 residues. The J segment lost 1 base and the V segment lost 3 bases, leaving 9 bases of the junction unmatched. Germline V lookup: CDR1 LNHDA, CDR2 SQIVND (reference sequence).

As concerns this clonotype: The junction departs from the called germline gene at one end, perhaps through a read error. This chain's CDR3 is CAGSLPSGLTDTQYF. CDR3 coding DNA: TGTGCCGGCAGTCTGCCTAGCGGGCTCACAGATACGCAGTATTTT. The J gene is TRBJ2-3, the V gene TRBV28; 8 bases are a match to TRBD2. This CDR3 spans 15 amino acids. Per germline, CDR1 MDHEN and CDR2 SYDVKM.

At least ten counts were recorded for this clonotype. The chain combines TRBV5-8 with TRBJ2-3; possibly TRBD2 for D (6 bases). The V gene's germline CDR1 is SGHTS and CDR2 YDEGEE. The CDR3 totals 16 residues. Trimming shortened V by 6 bases and J by 0 bases, and 17 bases separated the two germline ends. The CDR3, as DNA: TGTGCCAGCACCCCGGGACTTTCAACTAGCACAGATACGCAGTATTTT. This translates into CASTPGLSTSTDTQYF.

This clonotype was seen ten or more times. The V and J genes are TRBV5-8 and TRBJ2-3; TRBD2 agrees at 12 bases. The CDR3 runs to 14 residues. Germline-derived CDR1 and CDR2 are SGHTS and YDEGEE. The V and J ends lost 4 bases and 5 bases, in that order; junction bases with no gene match: 2. The CDR3 protein is CASSPGLAGDTQYF. The CDR3 DNA reads TGTGCCAGCAGCCCGGGACTAGCGGGAGATACGCAGTATTTT.

This clonotype occurred many times. The genes are TRBV7-2 and TRBJ1-1; no clear D gene. The ends were cut back, 1 base at V and 1 base at J, with 13 bases in the middle. The CDR3 extends over 16 amino acids. Per the germline V gene, CDR1 is SGHTA and CDR2 is FQGNSA. CDR3 protein: CASSLEGWGGNTEAFF. The CDR3 DNA reads as TGTGCCAGCAGCTTAGAAGGGTGGGGAGGGAACACTGAAGCTTTCTTT.

This clonotype was found many times. This chain links TRBV30 with TRBJ1-4, with D perhaps matching TRBD1 (5 bases). Trimming took 2 bases from V and 4 from J, leaving 11 bases between them. The germline gives CDR1 GTSNPN, CDR2 SVGIG (reference sequence). This CDR3 is built from 14 residues. In DNA form, the CDR3 reads TGTGCCTGGAGTTCCGGGACCGTTAATGAAAAACTGTTTTTT. Its protein is CAWSSGTVNEKLFF.

This clonotype was observed many times. The chain combines TRBV7-3 with TRBJ2-6, with D possibly matching TRBD1 (6 bases). Trimming stripped 5 bases from V and 0 bases from J, with 11 bases between. The CDR3 runs to 16 residues. Germline values: CDR1 SGHTA, CDR2 FQGTGA. CDR3 nucleotides: TGTGCCAGCAGCCTCATGACAGGCTCTGGGGCCAACGTCCTGACTTTC. It yields the protein CASSLMTGSGANVLTF.

This clonotype occurred many times. The germline gene is not matched at one end of the junction; a read error may be the cause. V gene TRBV6-6 combines with J gene TRBJ2-5; 8 bases match TRBD1. Per germline, CDR1 MNHNY and CDR2 SVGAGI (reference sequence). This CDR3 comprises 18 residues. In nucleotides, the CDR3 is TGTGCCAGCAGTCACTCCAGGGGGCTCGGTTCAGAAAAAGAGACCCAGTACTTC. Translation gives CASSHSRGLGSEKETQYF.

A word on this clonotype: A much larger clonotype is one base distant, so this may be a read error. V usage is TRBV5-6 and J usage is TRBJ2-7; D gene ambiguous. The CDR3 sequence is 14 residues long. The ends were cut back, 0 bases at V and 6 bases at J, with 13 bases in the middle. Germline V gives CDR1 SGHDT, CDR2 YYEEEE. The CDR3 DNA follows: TGTGCCAGCAGCTTGGGGTTCGCGGTTGGCGAGCAGTACTTC. Translated: CASSLGFAVGEQYF.

There are many counts of this clonotype. The chain is built from TRBV25-1 and TRBJ2-2; D unclear. From germline, CDR1 is MGHDK and CDR2 SYGVNS. Trimming pared 1 base from V and 2 bases from J, leaving 5 bases between. The CDR3 loop spans 14 amino acids. CDR3 sequence: CASSELKNTGELFF. CDR3 nucleotides: TGTGCCAGCAGTGAATTAAAAAACACCGGGGAGCTGTTTTTT.

The table lists this clonotype with many counts. The chain carries TRBV20-1 and TRBJ1-3; 7 nucleotides agree with TRBD1. This CDR3 comprises 14 residues. The V gene end was trimmed by 6 bases and the J gene end by 4 bases; junction bases not matched to a gene: 9. CDR1 and CDR2 from the germline V gene are DFQATT and SNEGSKA (reference sequence). The CDR3 region is CSAGAGGAGNTIYF. CDR3 nucleotides: TGCAGTGCGGGAGCAGGGGGTGCGGGAAACACCATATATTTT.

This clonotype was picked up many times. The chain's CDR3 is CASSLDWGSEQYF. DNA for the CDR3: TGTGCCAGCAGCTTAGACTGGGGCTCCGAGCAGTACTTC. The chain joins TRBV7-2 to TRBJ2-7; D may be TRBD1 (5 bases). The CDR3 loop spans 13 amino acids. The germline V and J ends were trimmed by 1 base and 6 bases, with 10 bases remaining between them. Germline V gene data show CDR1 as SGHTA and CDR2 as FQGNSA.

The table lists this clonotype with many counts. The chain carries TRBV20-1 and TRBJ2-5; perhaps TRBD1 as D (6 bases). The CDR3 totals 13 residues. V was cut by 6 bases and J by 5 bases, with 16 bases left in between. Germline assignment: CDR1 DFQATT and CDR2 SNEGSKA (reference sequence). CDR3 region: CSAGARGRETQYF. CDR3 DNA: TGCAGTGCAGGGGCCAGGGGACGGGAGACCCAGTACTTC.

The table lists this clonotype with many counts. V and J are TRBV6-5 and TRBJ2-5; weak D call: TRBD2 (6 bases). Germline CDR1 reads MNHEY; CDR2 reads SVGAGI. Trimming took off 8 bases at V and 5 bases at J, with 12 bases between the two ends. CDR3 length: 12 amino acids. The CDR3 protein is CASSGVRETQYF. The CDR3 DNA reads TGTGCCAGCTCGGGGGTCAGGGAGACCCAGTACTTC.

The V call is TRBV24-1, the J call TRBJ1-1; no definite D call. Germline V CDR1 and CDR2: KGHDR, SFDVKD. Trimming shortened V by 2 bases and J by 1 base, and 4 bases separated the two germline ends. This CDR3 contains 13 residues. The CDR3 loop reads CATSDSENTEAFF. The DNA for the CDR3 is TGTGCCACCAGTGATTCGGAGAACACTGAAGCTTTCTTT.